The 30 T cell receptor beta chains below all came from one sample that was sequenced in a study of blood T cell repertoires in COVID-19. The method was immunoSEQ multiplex PCR; TCRdb's version includes in-frame clones alone and lacks a portion of them. The table includes approximately 12,000 clones, roughly 82% detected once. The sample consisted of peripheral blood. The receptors stem from a woman aged 60-75 years with acute or convalescent COVID-19.

This clone showed up just once. V usage is TRBV10-3 and J usage is TRBJ2-3; 11 nucleotides agree with TRBD2. The germline CDR1 and CDR2 sequences are ENHRY and SYGVKD. The CDR3 covers 15 residues. J was trimmed by 4 bases and V by 5 bases; bases with no gene match: 5. The DNA of the CDR3 is TGTGCCATCAGTAAGACTAGCGGGGCGGCAGATACGCAGTATTTT. This translates into CAISKTSGAADTQYF.

The chain has TRBV9 and TRBJ2-1; D may be TRBD2 (5 bases). V gave up 3 bases and J gave up 10 bases, with 11 bases separating them. The germline gives CDR1 SGDLS, CDR2 YYNGEE. The CDR3 totals 12 residues. As DNA, the CDR3 is TGTGCCAGCAGCGGCGATGGCGGGGAGCAGTTCTTC. It is translated as CASSGDGGEQFF.

The chain joins TRBV6-5 to TRBJ1-4; D not certain. CDR1 is MNHEY and CDR2 is SVGAGI in the germline V gene. This CDR3 is 11 amino acids long. Trimming removed 11 bases from V and 8 bases from J, with 12 bases in between. CDR3 in DNA: TGTGCCGCGGGCCTGAACGAAAAACTGTTTTTT. Encoded protein: CAAGLNEKLFF.

The gene calls are TRBV5-1 and TRBJ1-6; D is undetermined. The CDR3 runs to 15 residues. Trimming shortened V by 4 bases and J by 3 bases, and 11 bases separated the two germline ends. Germline CDR1 and CDR2: SGHRS and YFSETQ. CDR3 amino acids: CASSTSDLYNSPLHF. CDR3 bases: TGCGCCAGCAGCACCAGCGACCTCTATAATTCACCCCTCCACTTT.

This clone was counted a single time. V usage is TRBV24-1 and J usage is TRBJ2-2; D is unclear. Germline CDR1 KGHDR, CDR2 SFDVKD. Trimming stripped 6 bases from V and 0 bases from J, with 10 bases between. This CDR3 is 15 amino acids long. The DNA of the CDR3 is TGTGCCACCAGTTCAGGCTTTCCGAACACCGGGGAGCTGTTTTTT. Translating gives CATSSGFPNTGELFF.

V usage is TRBV12-3 or TRBV12-4 and J usage is TRBJ2-5; 8 bases line up with TRBD2. This CDR3 is built from 12 residues. V dropped 5 bases and J dropped 5; count of bases not matched to a gene: 1. CDR3 sequence (DNA): TGTGCCAGCAGTGGGACTAGGGAGACCCAGTACTTC. This sequence encodes CASSGTRETQYF.

The chain combines TRBV27 with TRBJ1-2; D is possibly TRBD1 (5 bases). The V gene's germline CDR1 is MNHEY and CDR2 SMNVEV (reference sequence). The CDR3 sequence is 13 residues long. Trimming took 8 bases from V and 4 from J, leaving 14 bases between them. CDR3 DNA sequence: TGTGCCAGCGCCCGGGACTGGGGCTATGGCTACACCTTC. Its protein product is CASARDWGYGYTF.

The J gene is TRBJ2-7, the V gene TRBV2; 7 bases are a match to TRBD1. With 4 bases clipped from V and 0 bases from J, the junction kept 0 bases outside the gene matches. Germline values: CDR1 SNHLY, CDR2 FYNNEI. The CDR3 extends over 13 amino acids. CDR3 sequence (DNA): TGTGCCAGCAGTGGGGACAGCTCCTACGAGCAGTACTTC. Translation gives CASSGDSSYEQYF.

The gene calls are TRBV5-4 and TRBJ1-2; 7 positions agree with TRBD1. Germline lookup yields CDR1 SGHNT and CDR2 YYREEE (reference sequence). The CDR3 consists of 13 residues. The V segment lost 0 bases and the J segment 4 bases; nucleotides outside the gene matches: 0. The CDR3 region is CASSLAGGYGYTF. CDR3 sequence (DNA): TGTGCCAGCAGCTTGGCAGGGGGCTATGGCTACACCTTC.

The chain couples TRBV9 to TRBJ2-7, with TRBD1 matching over 8 bases. CDR3 length equals 20 residues. V lost 3 bases and J lost 3; bases outside the gene matches: 23. Per the germline V gene, CDR1 is SGDLS and CDR2 is YYNGEE. This CDR3 reads CASSAPVRGQGGPSGYEQYF. The CDR3 DNA sequence: TGTGCCAGCAGCGCTCCCGTACGAGGACAGGGAGGCCCAAGTGGCTACGAGCAGTACTTC.

This rearrangement joins TRBV27 to TRBJ1-1; D is undetermined. This CDR3 comprises 17 residues. Trimming removed 4 bases at V and 5 bases at J, with 23 bases between. Germline V gives CDR1 MNHEY, CDR2 SMNVEV (reference sequence). CDR3 amino acids: CASSSPKMWAIGTEAFF. CDR3 DNA: TGTGCCAGCAGTTCCCCAAAGATGTGGGCGATTGGTACTGAAGCTTTCTTT.

The chain is built from TRBV27 and TRBJ2-1; maybe TRBD1 (5 bases). The germline V and J ends were trimmed by 3 bases and 5 bases, with 8 bases remaining between them. The CDR3 sequence is 13 residues long. CDR1 and CDR2 from the germline V gene are MNHEY and SMNVEV (reference sequence). CDR3 nucleotide sequence: TGTGCCAGCAGTTTTTTAGGGGACAATGAGCAGTTCTTC. This translates into CASSFLGDNEQFF.

This CDR3 is CASSLVYRGPTDTQYF. The CDR3 nucleotides read TGTGCCAGCAGCTTAGTTTACAGGGGGCCCACAGATACGCAGTATTTT. J is TRBJ2-3 and V is TRBV7-9; 9 positions match TRBD1. Germline V gene lookup returns CDR1 SEHNR and CDR2 FQNEAQ (reference sequence). Unmatched junction bases numbered 4, after V lost 1 base and J lost 2 bases. This CDR3 contains 16 residues. Together with reference TRBV7-9 and TRBJ2-3, the CDR3 gives the full variable domain: DTGVSQNPRHKITKRGQNVTFRCDPISEHNRLYWYRQTLGQGPEFLTYFQNEAQLEKSRLLSDRFSAERPKGSFSTLEIQRTEQGDSAMYLCASSLVYRGPTDTQYFGPGTRLTVL.

This chain joins TRBV4-1 and TRBJ1-2; 8 bases line up with TRBD1. V lost 6 bases, J lost 4 bases, and 13 bases stayed unmatched. The CDR3 totals 16 residues. The V gene's germline CDR1 is MGHRA and CDR2 YSYEKL. DNA for the CDR3: TGCGCCAGCAGTCCCGGGACAGGTGGAATTGGCTATGGCTACACCTTC. This codes for CASSPGTGGIGYGYTF.

DNA of the CDR3: TGTGCCAGCTACAAAACCGGGACATCTAGCTATGGCTACACCTTC. It codes for CASYKTGTSSYGYTF. The chain employs TRBV2 and TRBJ1-2; possible D gene TRBD1, 6 bases. CDR1 and CDR2 (germline): SNHLY, FYNNEI. The V end was cut by 8 bases, the J end by 4 bases, with 20 bases between. The CDR3 loop spans 15 amino acids.

The rearrangement uses TRBV15 and TRBJ1-2; TRBD1 matches at 7 bases. V gave up 1 base and J gave up 1 base; unmatched junction bases: 6. Germline values: CDR1 LNHNV, CDR2 YYDKDF (reference sequence). The CDR3 runs 16 residues. This chain's CDR3 is CATSRVIDRDNYGYTF. As DNA, the CDR3 is TGTGCCACCAGCAGAGTGATAGACAGGGATAACTATGGCTACACCTTC.

CDR3 in amino acids: CASSTGQGWVSYNEQFF. The CDR3 bases are TGTGCCAGCAGCACGGGACAGGGGTGGGTTTCCTACAATGAGCAGTTCTTC. The chain couples TRBV11-2 to TRBJ2-1; 10 bases fit TRBD1. The CDR3 length is 17 residues. The V gene end was trimmed by 5 bases and the J gene end by 1 base; junction bases not matched to a gene: 8. Germline V CDR1 and CDR2: SGHAT, FQNNGV.

The chain has TRBV10-3 and TRBJ1-1; TRBD1 matches 8 bases. The CDR3 contains 12 residues. Germline V gene lookup returns CDR1 ENHRY and CDR2 SYGVKD. Losses at the gene ends were 8 bases for V and 4 bases for J; bases not matched to a gene: 3. The CDR3 is CAIGRGLTEAFF. CDR3 nucleotide sequence: TGTGCCATCGGCAGGGGGCTCACTGAAGCTTTCTTT.

The gene calls are TRBV30 and TRBJ1-1, with 11 bases aligning to TRBD1. Losses at the gene ends were 7 bases for V and 4 bases for J; bases not matched to a gene: 8. There are 14 residues in the CDR3. CDR1 and CDR2 from the germline V gene are GTSNPN and SVGIG (reference sequence). The CDR3 DNA is TGTGCCTCCGACCTGGGACAGGGGGGCACTGAAGCTTTCTTT. This gives the protein CASDLGQGGTEAFF. The full variable domain, rest sourced from reference TRBV30 and TRBJ1-1, is SQTIHQWPATLVQPVGSPLSLECTVEGTSNPNLYWYRQAAGRGLQLLFYSVGIGQISSEVPQNLSASRPQDRQFILSSKKLLLSDSGFYLCASDLGQGGTEAFFGQGTRLTVV.

The chain uses TRBV12-3 or TRBV12-4 and TRBJ1-2; 9 bases are a match to TRBD1. V shed 9 bases and J 4 bases; nucleotides not matched to a gene: 3. This CDR3 contains 12 residues. The CDR3 loop reads CARRDRVYGYTF. CDR3 bases: TGTGCCAGACGGGACAGGGTCTATGGCTACACCTTC.

V gene TRBV6-5 combines with J gene TRBJ2-1; the D gene is possibly TRBD1 (5 bases). The CDR3 contains 16 residues. The V gene's germline CDR1 is MNHEY and CDR2 SVGAGI. V was trimmed by 0 bases and J by 0 bases, leaving 9 bases between them. For the CDR3, the DNA is TGTGCCAGCAGTTACTCGACGACAGACTCCTACAATGAGCAGTTCTTC. Translated: CASSYSTTDSYNEQFF.

By share, this clone counts as medium-sized. The chain is built from TRBV11-3 and TRBJ2-3; D perhaps matches TRBD1 (5 bases). Looked up from germline, CDR1 is SGHNT and CDR2 is YENEEA. The CDR3 sequence is 16 residues long. Trimming shortened V by 6 bases and J by 0 bases, and 16 bases separated the two germline ends. The CDR3 DNA reads as TGTGCCAGCAGGTTGGGTTCTCGGACAAGCACAGATACGCAGTATTTT. It encodes CASRLGSRTSTDTQYF.

The table lists this clone with a few counts. The gene calls are TRBV10-3 and TRBJ1-4; 10 bases are shared with TRBD1. In germline, CDR1 is ENHRY, CDR2 SYGVKD. The CDR3 is 13 residues long. After removal of 6 bases from V and 7 bases from J, the junction contained 2 bases not matched to a gene. CDR3 sequence reads: CAIRRDRGEKLFF. The CDR3 DNA follows: TGTGCCATCAGGCGGGACAGGGGTGAAAAACTGTTTTTT.

This clone has just a few counts. Relative to the germline gene, one junction end is altered; a read error may explain this. This rearrangement joins TRBV18 to TRBJ2-1; weak D call: TRBD2 (6 bases). The germline V gene has CDR1 KGHSH and CDR2 LQKENI. The CDR3 spans 14 residues. CDR3 sequence: CASSPGLAGSARLF. The CDR3 DNA is TGTGCCAGCTCACCAGGTCTTGCGGGGTCCGCGAGGCTCTTC.

This clone occurred a few times. The chain recombines TRBV5-6 with TRBJ2-7; 7 bases are shared with TRBD2. CDR1 and CDR2 from the germline V gene are SGHDT and YYEEEE. The CDR3 totals 14 residues. The junction had 6 bases not matched to a gene; V was cut back by 0 bases and J by 6 bases. CDR3 in amino acids: CASSLALAISEQYF. CDR3 nucleotides: TGTGCCAGCAGCTTGGCACTAGCGATTAGCGAGCAGTACTTC.

The chain joins TRBV6-6 to TRBJ1-5; D is unresolved. The CDR3 has 13 amino acids. Germline lookup yields CDR1 MNHNY and CDR2 SVGAGI (reference sequence). Trimming took 6 bases from V and 7 from J, leaving 13 bases between them. As DNA, the CDR3 is TGTGCCAGCAGACAAGGGTCGGGGCAGCCCCAGCATTTT. Translating gives CASRQGSGQPQHF.

The gene calls are TRBV19 and TRBJ2-5, with D maybe TRBD2 (6 bases). This CDR3 is 14 amino acids long. V lost 1 base to trimming and J lost 5 bases, with 11 bases between them. Germline CDR1 is LNHDA and CDR2 is SQIVND (reference sequence). For the CDR3, the DNA is TGTGCCAGTAGTATAGCCCCAGGGAGGGAGACCCAGTACTTC. It encodes CASSIAPGRETQYF.

This clone came up a few times. V usage is TRBV3-1 (or the pseudogene TRBV3-2) and J usage is TRBJ2-7, with D possibly matching TRBD2 (5 bases). The CDR3 totals 10 residues. Looked up from germline, CDR1 is LGHDT and CDR2 is YNNKEL (reference sequence). Trimming stripped 9 bases from V and 6 bases from J, with 9 bases between. The CDR3 nucleotides are TGTGCCAGTGGGGAGTTCGAGCAGTACTTC. It yields the protein CASGEFEQYF.

CDR3 DNA sequence: TGTGCCAGCAGTGACGGTTATGGCTACACCTTC. Translation: CASSDGYGYTF. This chain uses TRBV2 with TRBJ1-2; the D is unclear. The germline gives CDR1 SNHLY, CDR2 FYNNEI. The CDR3 runs to 11 residues. Between the trimmed V and J ends, which lost 3 bases and 5 bases, there was a span of 4 bases.

This clone was observed a single time. DNA for the CDR3: TGCGCCAGCAGCTTGCCGGGAGGTGGCTACACCTTC. This gives the protein CASSLPGGGYTF. V is TRBV5-1 and J is TRBJ1-2; D gene ambiguous. The CDR3 length is 12 residues. CDR1 and CDR2 from the germline V gene are SGHRS and YFSETQ. V shed 1 base and J shed 7 bases, with 8 bases lying between them.